This TCR beta chain was obtained from a study of shared clonotypes between healthy human individuals (dated by TCRdb to about 2020). With regard to the full study: The cohort comprised a couple of women and a few men aged 18 to 49 years. To increase sequencing depth and limit assay-specific biases, TCR repertoire library preparation and sequencing were carried out by different laboratories using diverse techniques. Leukapheresis yielded between about 0.85 and 9 billion PBMCs per donor. To estimate repertoire size and how much clonotypes are shared between individuals, the study performed deep sequencing of blood TCR repertoires from 4 to 6 healthy adults. For each donor, CD4 naive and CD4 memory were each given three plates, CD8 naive was given two plates, and CD8 memory was given one plate. Beyond this particular receptor, the publication reports: Based on pairwise subsampling, the degree of clonotype sharing among donors was expected to be affected by sequencing depth. Naive subsets generally had larger estimated clonotype richness than memory subsets did. Compared with non-shared clonotypes, clonotypes shared by all four sorted-subset donors had higher generation probabilities. Because the study included only a small number of donors, the genetic and exposure-history diversity represented was limited. Sampling was restricted to blood, and TCR repertoires in tissue are likely to differ from TCR repertoires in blood. Sharing across a handful of donors was observed for about 5% of naive CD4, about 4% of naive CD8, 2.3% of memory CD4, and roughly 0.43% of memory CD8 clonotypes. Rarefaction of sorted-subset datasets indicated incomplete sequencing despite the large sequencing depth.

The germline V gene gives CDR1 as SGHTA and CDR2 as FQGTGA. Trimming takes 5 bases off V and 2 bases off J; junction bases not matched to a gene: 5. The cysteine opens and the phenylalanine closes a CDR3 of 15 amino acids. CDR3 DNA only is kept here, 45 bases in frame from base 1. TCR CDR3 regions were amplified from genomic DNA by multiplex PCR using the deep immunoSEQ assay. For each cell subset, the extracted genomic DNA was distributed evenly across all wells of several immunoSEQ 96-well plates, and each plate served as one replicate. For sorted subsets, approximately 0.2 ug of genomic DNA, equivalent to roughly 33,000 T cell genomes, went into each replicate PCR. Purified libraries were measured with a Qubit 3.0 fluorometer, size-checked on a Bioanalyzer 2100, and measured again with the KAPA Library Quantification kit. Every immunoSEQ 96-well plate was sequenced on a dedicated single-read 150-cycle Illumina NextSeq 550 flow cell. The published analysis was carried out like this. Because only junctional sequences without quality scores were contained in the immunoSEQ output, filtering matching that applied to full-length reads could not be performed. To assign V/J genes and CDR3, sequences were annotated against IMGT germline references using PyIR, a Python wrapper for IgBLAST v1.9. Reads with weak V/J assignments (E-value above 1e-6), missing CDR3, stop codons, out-of-frame junctions, or ambiguous translated residues were removed. V3J clonotypes were defined as sequences sharing an identical inferred V gene, J gene, and CDR3 amino acid sequence. To compute the percentage overlap between repertoires, the number of shared unique clonotypes was divided by the size of the smaller repertoire. Repertoire richness was assessed with RTK rarefaction, the Chao1 estimator, and Recon v2.1 estimates of unobserved clonotypes. OLGA was used to compute generation probabilities for all TCRbeta clonotypes that the gDNA method yielded from four donors. What TCRdb holds here is the immuneACCESS table cut down to in-frame rearrangements. Part of the clones is not present; checked against another copy, under half of the missing clones reflect an unresolved V gene, and the others are unexplained. V and J calls and clone size come straight from that table; D and trimming were deduced from the DNA. The sample yields about 2.1 million clones; over 85% were counted once. The ten most abundant clones make up about 1.7% of the sample.

As concerns this clone: The specificity of this receptor is unknown. No base quality information exists; no much larger clone differs at one position. The identical CDR3 is also encoded by other nucleotide sequences in the sample.

CD8 naive samples were CD45RO-negative cells positively selected for CCR7, giving a CD45RA+CCR7+ population that excluded TemRA cells. Healthy HIV-negative adults with no recently reported acute infections or vaccinations were included as donors. Only Caucasian adults living in Nashville, Tennessee, USA were represented among the donors. After blood collection by leukapheresis, PBMCs were isolated using Ficoll-Histopaque density gradient centrifugation and then cryopreserved in the vapor phase of liquid nitrogen. Purity and quantity of every magnetically sorted T cell population were checked by analytical flow cytometry. Genomic DNA was isolated from each sorted fraction and quantified by UV absorbance on a Nanodrop 2000c.

The V and J genes are TRBV7-3 and TRBJ2-3, and TRBD1 matches 9 of the central bases. The receptor's source is a man younger than 35 in good health. Some clones in this sample may be carry-over from other donors' samples. The sequencing sample was made of naive CD8+ T cells from PBMCs. Reading the label with the study, this specimen's cell subset or site is: CD45RA+CCR7+. The nucleotide sequence is given as TGTGCCAGCAGCACACGACAGGGGGACACAGATACGCAGTATTTT. Translated, it gives CASSTRQGDTDTQYF. This CDR3, with the reference TRBV7-3 and TRBJ2-3 proteins standing in past its ends, gives the full variable domain GAGVSQTPSNKVTEKGKYVELRCDPISGHTALYWYRQSLGQGPEFLIYFQGTGAADDSGLPNDRFFAVRPEGSVSTLKIQRTERGDSAVYLCASSTRQGDTDTQYFGPGTRLTVL.